A single sample is the source of the 29 T cell receptor beta chains below, sequenced in a study of monozygotic twins with inflammatory bowel disease. After re-calling the 5' RACE reads, TCRdb lists one entry per CDR3 protein, DNA absent. This repertoire includes around 97,000 distinct CDR3 sequences. Sample: blood. Receptor source: a human donor with ulcerative colitis or Crohn's disease, or a healthy co-twin of an affected twin (not recorded which).

This rearrangement joins TRBV6-1 to TRBJ2-7; TCRdb calls TRBD1, which cannot be checked without DNA. The germline CDR1 and CDR2 sequences are MNHNS and SASEGT. The CDR3 consists of 15 residues. Here the CDR3 reads CASSPGQGGAYEQYF.

This sequence joins TRBV20-1 and TRBJ2-4. Germline CDR1 reads DFQATT; CDR2 reads SNEGSKA (reference sequence). The CDR3 runs 14 residues. This chain's CDR3 is CSARDELAENIQYF.

The rearrangement uses TRBV5-1 and TRBJ2-1; with no DNA, the TCRdb D assignment of TRBD1 cannot be verified. The CDR3 covers 15 residues. Germline-derived CDR1 and CDR2 are SGHRS and YFSETQ. Here the CDR3 reads CASSLVGGQNNEQFF.

The chain combines TRBV10-3 with TRBJ2-7; the D call from TCRdb, TRBD1, cannot be confirmed without DNA. Germline assignment: CDR1 ENHRY and CDR2 SYGVKD. The CDR3 runs to 13 residues. CDR3 residues: CAISDSDSYEQYF.

This rearrangement joins TRBV7-9 to TRBJ2-7; TCRdb lists TRBD2, though no DNA is available to test this call. The CDR3 has 14 amino acids. Per germline, CDR1 SEHNR and CDR2 FQNEAQ (reference sequence). CDR3 region: CASSPGLAGVEQYF. The full variable domain, completed using reference TRBV7-9 and TRBJ2-7, is DTGVSQNPRHKITKRGQNVTFRCDPISEHNRLYWYRQTLGQGPEFLTYFQNEAQLEKSRLLSDRFSAERPKGSFSTLEIQRTEQGDSAMYLCASSPGLAGVEQYFGPGTRLTVT.

This chain connects TRBV3-1 to TRBJ1-5. Germline-derived CDR1 and CDR2 are LGHDT and YNNKEL (reference sequence). This CDR3 has 16 amino acids. The CDR3 reads CASSQGFGDRWQPQHF.

This sequence joins TRBV7-2 and TRBJ2-7; with no DNA, the TCRdb D assignment of TRBD1 cannot be verified. This CDR3 has 17 residues. CDR1 SGHTA and CDR2 FQGNSA come from the germline V gene. CDR3 sequence reads: CASSGGFPGQGDYEQYF.

J is TRBJ1-5 and V is TRBV20-1; the TRBD1 assignment by TCRdb is unverifiable without DNA. This CDR3 comprises 17 residues. CDR1 and CDR2 (germline): DFQATT, SNEGSKA (reference sequence). The CDR3 loop reads CSAPEASGGRSNQPQHF.

The chain combines TRBV7-2 with TRBJ1-1. The germline CDR1 and CDR2 sequences are SGHTA and FQGNSA. The CDR3 length is 12 residues. CDR3: CASSRLGTEAFF.

The chain carries TRBV5-4 and TRBJ2-5. The V gene's germline CDR1 is SGHNT and CDR2 YYREEE (reference sequence). This CDR3 has 14 amino acids. The CDR3 sequence is CASSFLSKQETQYF.

This sequence joins TRBV7-2 and TRBJ2-1; TCRdb selects TRBD1, and the lack of DNA leaves this call unchecked. This CDR3 has 16 amino acids. The germline gives CDR1 SGHTA, CDR2 FQGNSA. The CDR3 sequence: CASSLGQGSTHNEQFF.

The chain employs TRBV28 and TRBJ2-3. The CDR3 spans 11 residues. Per germline, CDR1 MDHEN and CDR2 SYDVKM. The CDR3: CASSERDTQYF.

V gene TRBV23-1 combines with J gene TRBJ2-3. TRBV23-1 is flagged as an ORF with uncertain function. CDR3 size: 14 residues. CDR3: CASSQSKDTDTQYF.

The V gene is TRBV6-1, the J gene TRBJ1-1. Per the germline V gene, CDR1 is MNHNS and CDR2 is SASEGT. This CDR3 region has 13 residues. This CDR3 reads CASSEWGNTEAFF.

The chain couples TRBV7-3 to TRBJ2-3; TCRdb's D call, TRBD2, is unchecked because there is no DNA. Germline loops: CDR1 SGHTA, CDR2 FQGTGA. The CDR3 consists of 15 residues. CDR3 amino acids: CASSPRLSGTDAQYF.

The genes are TRBV9 and TRBJ1-5. This CDR3 is built from 14 residues. CDR1 is SGDLS and CDR2 is YYNGEE in the germline V gene. CDR3 sequence: CASTDPGSYQPQHF.

The J gene is TRBJ2-3, the V gene TRBV20-1. Looked up from germline, CDR1 is DFQATT and CDR2 is SNEGSKA (reference sequence). The CDR3 is 15 amino acids. The CDR3 here is CSARDRGSHGDTQYF.

This chain links TRBV6-2 or TRBV6-3 with TRBJ1-2. This CDR3 has 13 residues. The germline V gene encodes CDR1 MNHEY and CDR2 SVGEGT. The CDR3 is CASSYYEYRGYTF.

V gene TRBV2 combines with J gene TRBJ2-7. The CDR3 extends over 13 amino acids. The germline V gene encodes CDR1 SNHLY and CDR2 FYNNEI. Here the CDR3 reads CASSEVATYEQYF.

The gene calls are TRBV9 and TRBJ1-3; without DNA, the TCRdb call of TRBD1 cannot be checked. This CDR3 has 15 residues. Germline loops: CDR1 SGDLS, CDR2 YYNGEE. This CDR3 reads CASSFGQGVVNTIYF.

The chain combines TRBV28 with TRBJ2-5; TCRdb gives TRBD1 as the D gene, but with no DNA this cannot be confirmed. This CDR3 comprises 12 residues. The V gene's germline CDR1 is MDHEN and CDR2 SYDVKM. CDR3 region: CASSYRELTQYF.

The rearrangement links TRBV27 to TRBJ2-1. The length of the CDR3 is 12 residues. CDR1 is MNHEY and CDR2 is SMNVEV in the germline V gene (reference sequence). The CDR3: CASSLDPSEQFF.

The chain employs TRBV23-1 and TRBJ2-1; TCRdb's D call of TRBD1 is untestable without DNA. TRBV23-1 is flagged as an ORF with uncertain function. The CDR3 covers 14 residues. CDR3: CASSQPGPGNEQFF.

J is TRBJ2-3 and V is TRBV6-2 or TRBV6-3; TCRdb indicates TRBD2, and absent DNA this call remains unverified. In germline, CDR1 is MNHEY, CDR2 SVGEGT. The CDR3 length is 21 residues. CDR3 residues: CASTFRSLVTSGGHSTDTQYF.

The chain uses TRBV5-1 and TRBJ1-1. The CDR3 covers 13 residues. Germline V gives CDR1 SGHRS, CDR2 YFSETQ. CDR3 loop: CASTDFLITEAFF. Combining the CDR3 with reference TRBV5-1 and TRBJ1-1 gives the whole variable domain KAGVTQTPRYLIKTRGQQVTLSCSPISGHRSVSWYQQTPGQGLQFLFEYFSETQRNKGNFPGRFSGRQFSNSRSEMNVSTLELGDSALYLCASTDFLITEAFFGQGTRLTVV.

V and J are TRBV12-3 or TRBV12-4 and TRBJ2-1; TCRdb reports TRBD1, a call that lacks DNA to check it against. The CDR3 sequence is 16 residues long. The CDR3 loop reads CASSLFTGTENNEQFF.

V is TRBV29-1 and J is TRBJ2-7; TCRdb selects TRBD1, and the lack of DNA leaves this call unchecked. Germline CDR1 and CDR2: SQVTM and ANQGSEA. The CDR3 runs to 15 residues. CDR3 sequence: CSVEDLGTGSYEQYF.

The chain combines TRBV12-3 or TRBV12-4 with TRBJ1-3; the TCRdb D gene call, TRBD1, has no DNA to confirm it. CDR3 length equals 16 residues. CDR3 loop: CASSLKGQGSRNTIYF.

The chain links TRBV4-3 to TRBJ2-1; lacking DNA, the TRBD1 call made by TCRdb goes unchecked. Germline assignment: CDR1 LGHNA and CDR2 YSLEER. The CDR3 runs to 15 residues. The CDR3: CASSRQGGPYNEQFF.